The clone carrying this T cell receptor (beta chain) was seen a few times. V dropped 6 bases and J dropped 1 base, with 9 bases sitting between them. The CDR3 spans 14 residues. Looked up from germline, CDR1 is MNHNS and CDR2 is SASEGT. This entry is derived from a study of response to subunit inactivated influenza vaccine. TCRdb re-called the RT-PCR reads through MiXCR, storing one row per CDR3 protein. The sample includes about 620,000 distinct CDR3 sequences, around 11% of them seen just once. The same data also went into a second study, on T cells expressing NK-cell markers. That report adds: A 5'RACE template switching approach incorporating UMIs was used to make TCR beta cDNA. From sorted CD3+CD56+NKG2C+, CD3+CD56+NKG2C- and CD3+CD56-NKG2C+ T cells came the TCR beta repertoires. One observes that, in a handful of donors, these clonotypes were also the leading ones within the CD3+CD56-NKG2C+ fraction.

The chain recombines TRBV6-1 with TRBJ2-2; D not certain. The clonotype comes from a man aged 50 to 59 who received an inactivated influenza vaccine. The starting material was PBMCs from blood, obtained on the day of vaccination. The CDR3 loop reads CASRGHRNTGELFF. CDR3 in DNA: TGTGCCAGCAGAGGCCACAGGAACACCGGGGAGCTGTTTTTT.